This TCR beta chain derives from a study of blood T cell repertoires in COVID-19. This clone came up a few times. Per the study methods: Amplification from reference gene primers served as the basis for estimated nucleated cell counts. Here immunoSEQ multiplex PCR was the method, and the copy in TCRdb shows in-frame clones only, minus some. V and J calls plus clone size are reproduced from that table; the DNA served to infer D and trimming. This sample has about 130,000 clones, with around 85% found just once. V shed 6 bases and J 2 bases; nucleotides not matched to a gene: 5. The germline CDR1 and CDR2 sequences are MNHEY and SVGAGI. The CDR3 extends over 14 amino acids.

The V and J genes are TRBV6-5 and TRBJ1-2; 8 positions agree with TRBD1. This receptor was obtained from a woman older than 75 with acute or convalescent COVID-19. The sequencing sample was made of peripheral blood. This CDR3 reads CASSPGQANYGYTF. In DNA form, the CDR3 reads TGTGCCAGCAGCCCGGGACAGGCGAACTATGGCTACACCTTC.